The T cell receptor beta chain under discussion was sequenced for a study of T-cell memory formation after mild COVID-19. 5'RACE with constant-segment primers built TCRalpha and TCRbeta cDNA libraries with UMIs. MiXCR, run by TCRdb on the 5' RACE reads, gives a single entry per CDR3 protein. The sample consists of 350,000 to 500,000 distinct CDR3 sequences, over 15% of them appearing once. Note on this clonotype: Antigen unknown.

Study-wide results and limits: Clones which contracted sat mainly in CM and EM if CD4+, and in EMRA if CD8+. There was no confirmation that second-wave clones peaking on day 37 were SARS-CoV-2 specific. Day 15 to 85 contracting clones showed balanced CD4/CD8; later expanders leaned CD4+.

Specimen: PBMCs or a T cell subset sorted from them (not recorded which). This clonotype was obtained from a man aged 18 to 29 who had mild COVID-19 (a few samples of this study predate the infection). Cell type and time point are not known.

The CDR3: CARRWTGGNTEAFF. CDR3 DNA sequence: TGTGCCAGACGATGGACAGGGGGGAACACTGAAGCTTTCTTT. V usage is TRBV2 and J usage is TRBJ1-1; 10 nucleotides line up with TRBD1. In germline, CDR1 is SNHLY, CDR2 FYNNEI. V gave up 9 bases and J gave up 1 base; unmatched junction bases: 5. The CDR3 runs to 14 residues.